A single T cell receptor (beta chain) is shown here with its context. This entry comes from a study of blood T cell repertoires in COVID-19. About the research overall: Whether acute or convalescent, the COVID-19 samples came from the United States, Italy and Spain. Sources were T cells, B-cell-depleted T cells, or PBMCs; the material itself was cDNA or gDNA.

V lost 4 bases and J lost 5; bases outside the gene matches: 9. CDR1 MGHRA and CDR2 YSYEKL come from the germline V gene. The CDR3 covers 15 residues. Authors' analysis steps: Reference gene primer amplification gave nucleated cell count estimates. TCRdb's table, derived via immunoSEQ multiplex PCR, lists solely in-frame clones and lacks some. For V, J and clone size, that table is used; D and trimming come from the DNA. The repertoire holds 25,000 to 30,000 clones, with 76% as singletons. Sequencing was done on a sample of peripheral blood. The gene calls are TRBV4-1 and TRBJ2-7; 9 bases line up with TRBD1. This TCR derives from a man in his 70s with acute or convalescent COVID-19. CDR3 sequence (DNA): TGCGCCAGCAGCCGATCCCGGACAGGGGAGGACGAGCAGTACTTC. Translation gives CASSRSRTGEDEQYF.